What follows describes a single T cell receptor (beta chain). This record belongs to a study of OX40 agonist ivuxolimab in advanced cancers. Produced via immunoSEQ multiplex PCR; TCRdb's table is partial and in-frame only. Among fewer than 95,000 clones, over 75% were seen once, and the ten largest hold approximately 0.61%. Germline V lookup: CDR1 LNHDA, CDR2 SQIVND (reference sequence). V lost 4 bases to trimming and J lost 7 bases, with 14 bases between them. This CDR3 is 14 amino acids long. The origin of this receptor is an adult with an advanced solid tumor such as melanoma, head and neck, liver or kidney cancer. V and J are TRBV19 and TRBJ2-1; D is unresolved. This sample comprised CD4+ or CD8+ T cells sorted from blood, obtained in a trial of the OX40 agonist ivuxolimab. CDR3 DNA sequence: TGTGCCAGTAGTAGGTCCCCACTGATAAATGAGCAGTTCTTC. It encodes CASSRSPLINEQFF.